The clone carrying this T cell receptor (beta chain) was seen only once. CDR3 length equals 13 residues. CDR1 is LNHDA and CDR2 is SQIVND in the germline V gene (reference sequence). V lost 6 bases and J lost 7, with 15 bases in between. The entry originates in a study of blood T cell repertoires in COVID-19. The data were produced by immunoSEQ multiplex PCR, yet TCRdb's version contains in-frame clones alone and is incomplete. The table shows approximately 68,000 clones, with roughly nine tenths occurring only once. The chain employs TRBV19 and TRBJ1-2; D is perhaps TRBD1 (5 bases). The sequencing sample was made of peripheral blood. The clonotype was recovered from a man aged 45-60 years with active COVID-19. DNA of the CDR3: TGTGCCAGTAGCCTCACCAGGGTAGCTGGCTACACCTTC. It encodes CASSLTRVAGYTF.